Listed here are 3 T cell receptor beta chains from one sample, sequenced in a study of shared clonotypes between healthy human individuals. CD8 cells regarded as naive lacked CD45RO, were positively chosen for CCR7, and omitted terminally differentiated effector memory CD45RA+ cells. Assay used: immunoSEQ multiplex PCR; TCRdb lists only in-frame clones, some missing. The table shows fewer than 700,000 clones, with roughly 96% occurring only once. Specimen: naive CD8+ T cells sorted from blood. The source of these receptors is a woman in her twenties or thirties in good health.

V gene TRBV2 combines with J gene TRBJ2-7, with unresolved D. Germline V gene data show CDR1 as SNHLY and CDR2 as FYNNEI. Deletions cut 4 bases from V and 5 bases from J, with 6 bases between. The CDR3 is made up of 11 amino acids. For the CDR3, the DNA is TGTGCCAGCAGTGGGTACCACGAGCAGTACTTC. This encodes CASSGYHEQYF.

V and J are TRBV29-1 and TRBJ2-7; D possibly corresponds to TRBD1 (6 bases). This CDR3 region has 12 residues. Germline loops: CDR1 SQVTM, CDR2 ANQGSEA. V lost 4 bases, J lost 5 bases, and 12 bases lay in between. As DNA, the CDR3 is TGCAGCGTTGGCAGGGGCTTGGACGAGCAGTACTTC. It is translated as CSVGRGLDEQYF.

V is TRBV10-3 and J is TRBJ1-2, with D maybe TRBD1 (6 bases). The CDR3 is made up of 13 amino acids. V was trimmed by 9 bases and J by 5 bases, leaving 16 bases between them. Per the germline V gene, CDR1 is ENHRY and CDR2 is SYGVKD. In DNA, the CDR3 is TGTGCCATGCAATCGACAGGACCATATGGCTACACCTTC. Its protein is CAMQSTGPYGYTF.